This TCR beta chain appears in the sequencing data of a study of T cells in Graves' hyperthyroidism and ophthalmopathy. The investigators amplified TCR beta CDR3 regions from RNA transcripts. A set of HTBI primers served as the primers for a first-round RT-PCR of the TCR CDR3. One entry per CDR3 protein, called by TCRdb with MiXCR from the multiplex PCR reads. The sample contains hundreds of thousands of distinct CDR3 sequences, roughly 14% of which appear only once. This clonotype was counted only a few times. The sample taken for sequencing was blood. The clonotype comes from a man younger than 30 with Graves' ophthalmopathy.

CDR3 residues: CASSQEIAGGSYEQYF. The CDR3 nucleotides read TGCGCCAGCAGCCAAGAAATAGCGGGAGGTTCCTACGAGCAGTACTTC. The rearrangement links TRBV4-1 to TRBJ2-7, with 10 bases that match TRBD2. Germline CDR1 is MGHRA and CDR2 is YSYEKL. The CDR3 spans 16 residues. J lost 1 base, V lost 0 bases, and 3 bases had no gene match.